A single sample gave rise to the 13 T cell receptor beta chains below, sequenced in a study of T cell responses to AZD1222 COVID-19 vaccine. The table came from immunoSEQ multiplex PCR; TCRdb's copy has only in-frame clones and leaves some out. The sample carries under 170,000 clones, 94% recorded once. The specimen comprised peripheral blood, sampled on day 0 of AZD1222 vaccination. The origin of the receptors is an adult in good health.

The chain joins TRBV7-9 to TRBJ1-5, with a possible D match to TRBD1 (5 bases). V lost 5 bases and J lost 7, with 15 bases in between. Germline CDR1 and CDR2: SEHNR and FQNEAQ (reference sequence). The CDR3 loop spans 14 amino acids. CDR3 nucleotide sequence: TGTGCCAGCAGCCAAACAGAAGGGGCCCAGCCCCAGCATTTT. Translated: CASSQTEGAQPQHF.

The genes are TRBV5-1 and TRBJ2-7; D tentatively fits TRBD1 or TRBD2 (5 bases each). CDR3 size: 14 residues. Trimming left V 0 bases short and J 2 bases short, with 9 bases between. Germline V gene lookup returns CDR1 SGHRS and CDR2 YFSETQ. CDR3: CASSLDGAAYEQYV. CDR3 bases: TGCGCCAGCAGCTTGGACGGGGCAGCCTACGAGCAGTACGTC.

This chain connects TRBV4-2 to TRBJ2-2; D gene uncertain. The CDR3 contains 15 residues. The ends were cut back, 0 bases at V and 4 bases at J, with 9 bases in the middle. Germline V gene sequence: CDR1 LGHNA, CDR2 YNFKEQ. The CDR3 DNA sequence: TGTGCCAGCAGCCAAGATCCTGATGTCACCGGGGAGCTGTTTTTT. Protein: CASSQDPDVTGELFF.

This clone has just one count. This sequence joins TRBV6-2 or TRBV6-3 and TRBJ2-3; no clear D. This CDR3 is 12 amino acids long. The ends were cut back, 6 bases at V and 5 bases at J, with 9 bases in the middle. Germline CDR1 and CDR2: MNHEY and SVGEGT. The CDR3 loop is CASSPQRDTQYF. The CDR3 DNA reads TGTGCCAGCAGCCCTCAGCGAGATACGCAGTATTTT.

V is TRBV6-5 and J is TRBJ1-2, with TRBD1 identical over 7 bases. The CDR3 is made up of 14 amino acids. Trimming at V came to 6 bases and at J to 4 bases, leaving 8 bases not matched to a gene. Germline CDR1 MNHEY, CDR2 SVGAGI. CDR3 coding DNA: TGTGCCAGCAGCCAGGACAGGTTGAGCTATGGCTACACCTTC. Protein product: CASSQDRLSYGYTF.

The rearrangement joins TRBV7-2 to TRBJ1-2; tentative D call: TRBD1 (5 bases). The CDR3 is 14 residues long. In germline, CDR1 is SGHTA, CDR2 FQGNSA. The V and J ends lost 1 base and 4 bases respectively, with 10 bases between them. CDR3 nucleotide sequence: TGTGCCAGCAGCTTAGTAGGGGCTACCTATGGCTACACCTTC. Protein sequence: CASSLVGATYGYTF.

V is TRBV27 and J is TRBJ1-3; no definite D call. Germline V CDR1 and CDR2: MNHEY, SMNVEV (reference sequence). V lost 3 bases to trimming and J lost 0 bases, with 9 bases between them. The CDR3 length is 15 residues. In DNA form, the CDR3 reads TGTGCCAGCAGTTTTCACCGGGCCTCTGGAAACACCATATATTTT. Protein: CASSFHRASGNTIYF.

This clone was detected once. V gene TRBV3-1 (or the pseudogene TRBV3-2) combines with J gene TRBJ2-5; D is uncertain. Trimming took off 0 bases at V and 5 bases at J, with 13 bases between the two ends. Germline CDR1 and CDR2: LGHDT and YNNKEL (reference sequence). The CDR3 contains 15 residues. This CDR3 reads CASSQDGRSLETQYF. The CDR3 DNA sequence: TGTGCCAGCAGCCAAGATGGTCGGTCACTGGAGACCCAGTACTTC.

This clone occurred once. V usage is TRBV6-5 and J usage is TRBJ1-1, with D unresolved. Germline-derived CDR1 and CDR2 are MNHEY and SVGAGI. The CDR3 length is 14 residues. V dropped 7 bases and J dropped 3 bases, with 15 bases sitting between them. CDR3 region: CASIPDGGHTEAFF. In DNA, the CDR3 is TGTGCCAGCATTCCGGATGGAGGGCACACTGAAGCTTTCTTT.

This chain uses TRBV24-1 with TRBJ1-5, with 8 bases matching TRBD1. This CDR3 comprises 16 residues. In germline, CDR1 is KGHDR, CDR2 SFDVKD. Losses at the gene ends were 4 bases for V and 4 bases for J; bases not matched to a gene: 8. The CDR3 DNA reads TGTGCCACCAGTGACCCTACGACAGGGGCTAATCAGCCCCAGCATTTT. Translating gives CATSDPTTGANQPQHF.

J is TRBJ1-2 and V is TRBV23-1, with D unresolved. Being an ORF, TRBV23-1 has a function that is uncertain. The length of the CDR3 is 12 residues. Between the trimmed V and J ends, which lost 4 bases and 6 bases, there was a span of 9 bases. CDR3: CASSLREHGYTF. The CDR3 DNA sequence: TGCGCCAGCAGTCTGCGGGAGCATGGCTACACCTTC.

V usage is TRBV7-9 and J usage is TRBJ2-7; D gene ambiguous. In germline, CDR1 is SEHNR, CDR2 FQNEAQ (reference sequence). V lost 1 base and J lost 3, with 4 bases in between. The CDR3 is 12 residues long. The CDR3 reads CASSLGDYEQYV. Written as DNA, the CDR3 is TGTGCCAGCAGCTTAGGGGACTACGAGCAGTACGTC.

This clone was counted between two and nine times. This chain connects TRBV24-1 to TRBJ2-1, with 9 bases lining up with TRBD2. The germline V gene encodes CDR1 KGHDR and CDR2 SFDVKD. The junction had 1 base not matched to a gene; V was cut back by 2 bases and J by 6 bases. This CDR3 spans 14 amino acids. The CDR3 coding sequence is TGTGCCACCAGTGATTCTAGCGGGGCCAATGAGCAGTTCTTC. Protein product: CATSDSSGANEQFF.